The sequence of this TCR beta chain was determined in a study of T cell repertoires in ileal Crohn's disease. Study-level findings and limits: Compared with non-smokers, active smokers at surgery showed more clonal expansions. High-frequency clones were more common in sorted CD8 than CD4 cells.

As concerns this clone: Its antigen is undetermined.

Germline values: CDR1 SGDLS, CDR2 YYNGEE. The CDR3 has 15 residues. Trimming shortened V by 6 bases and J by 7 bases, and 20 bases separated the two germline ends. Each sample's TCRB immunosequencing used 500 to 550 nanograms of biopsy DNA. Using immunoSEQ multiplex PCR, the repertoire was profiled, and TCRdb retains in-frame clones only, with some absent. This sample carries 30,000 to 35,000 clones, roughly 75% of them seen once, and the ten largest clones take around 20%. The chain recombines TRBV9 with TRBJ2-1, with a weak D call TRBD2 (7 bases). Sequenced input: ileal tissue. This TCR came from an adult with Crohn's disease. This CDR3 reads CASNLNQGGVNEQFF. The CDR3 DNA reads as TGTGCCAGCAATTTGAACCAAGGGGGGGTTAATGAGCAGTTCTTC. The variable domain in full, completed from reference TRBV9 and TRBJ2-1, reads DSGVTQTPKHLITATGQRVTLRCSPRSGDLSVYWYQQSLDQGLQFLIQYYNGEERAKGNILERFSAQQFPDLHSELNLSSLELGDSALYFCASNLNQGGVNEQFFGPGTRLTVL.